This TCR beta chain was obtained from a study of blood T cell repertoires in COVID-19. The table came from immunoSEQ multiplex PCR; TCRdb's copy has only in-frame clones and leaves some out. This sample carries 350,000 to 450,000 clones, around 83% of them seen once, and the ten largest clones take around 5.1%. The sample taken for sequencing was PBMCs or T cells enriched from blood (not recorded which). The clonotype originates from a woman aged 45-59 years who had recovered from COVID-19.

The CDR3 loop is CASSLVLSEQYF. The CDR3, as DNA: TGTGCCAGCAGCCTGGTTCTAAGCGAGCAGTACTTC. V gene TRBV3-1 (or the pseudogene TRBV3-2) combines with J gene TRBJ2-7; D remains unclear. The CDR3 runs to 12 residues. The ends were cut back, 4 bases at V and 6 bases at J, with 10 bases in the middle. The V gene's germline CDR1 is LGHDT and CDR2 YNNKEL (reference sequence).